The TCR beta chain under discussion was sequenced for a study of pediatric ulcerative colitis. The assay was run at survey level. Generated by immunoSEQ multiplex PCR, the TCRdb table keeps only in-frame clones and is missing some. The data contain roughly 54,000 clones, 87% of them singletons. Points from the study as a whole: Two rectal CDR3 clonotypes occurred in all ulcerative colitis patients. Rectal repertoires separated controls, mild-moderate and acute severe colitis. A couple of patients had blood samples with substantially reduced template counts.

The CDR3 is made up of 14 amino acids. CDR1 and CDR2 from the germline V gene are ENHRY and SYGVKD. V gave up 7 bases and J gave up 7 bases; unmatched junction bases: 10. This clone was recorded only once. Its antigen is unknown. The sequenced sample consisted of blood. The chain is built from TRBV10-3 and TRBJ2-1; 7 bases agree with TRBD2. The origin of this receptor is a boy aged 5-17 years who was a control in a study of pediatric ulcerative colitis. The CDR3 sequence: CAITERLAENEQFF. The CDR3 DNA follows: TGTGCCATCACCGAACGGCTAGCGGAAAATGAGCAGTTCTTC.